The entry below describes one T cell receptor beta chain. The antigen is not known. This entry is derived from a study of cytomegalovirus exposure and HLA in healthy donors. Overall study results and limits: The Asian-associated ancestry cluster reportedly had fewer N-insertions than the roughly 670-donor mean in a later analysis.

Primers for the PCR totalled 60 Vbeta and 13 Jbeta. Assay used: immunoSEQ multiplex PCR; TCRdb lists only in-frame clones, some missing. The sample shows some 150,000 clones, around 68% of them seen only once. CDR3 length: 13 amino acids. CDR1 LNHDA and CDR2 SQIVND come from the germline V gene (reference sequence). V was cut by 7 bases and J by 0 bases, with 9 bases left in between. The sequence came from a man aged 30-40 years in good health and CMV-seronegative. Sequences were obtained from PBMCs. The V and J genes are TRBV19 and TRBJ1-1, with D hard to call. The CDR3 loop reads CASTLALNTEAFF. CDR3 DNA sequence: TGTGCCAGTACGCTGGCCCTGAACACTGAAGCTTTCTTT.